The clone carrying this T cell receptor beta chain was found a few times. The antigen is undetermined. The data belong to a study of CD8 T cells in ankylosing spondylitis. TCRdb reprocessed the 5' RACE reads via MiXCR and lists one record per CDR3 protein. The sample consists of hundreds of thousands of distinct CDR3 sequences, roughly 25% of them appearing once. The CDR3 has 13 amino acids. V dropped 6 bases and J dropped 4 bases, with 12 bases sitting between them. Study-level results: Seemingly characteristic of ankylosing spondylitis blood was a TCR beta motif consisting of under ten highly homologous variants. Earlier work had already found some motif variants in reactive arthritis synovial fluid and blood. Within peripheral blood, clones linked to disease were CD8+ and relatively rare.

The source material was blood, either unsorted or a sorted T cell fraction (not recorded which). The source of this sequence is a male donor with ankylosing spondylitis or in good health (not recorded which). V usage is TRBV12-3 or TRBV12-4 and J usage is TRBJ1-2, with TRBD1 as a possible D gene (6 bases). The CDR3: CASSLTGSYGYTF. DNA of the CDR3: TGTGCCAGCAGCCTCACAGGGTCCTATGGCTACACCTTC.